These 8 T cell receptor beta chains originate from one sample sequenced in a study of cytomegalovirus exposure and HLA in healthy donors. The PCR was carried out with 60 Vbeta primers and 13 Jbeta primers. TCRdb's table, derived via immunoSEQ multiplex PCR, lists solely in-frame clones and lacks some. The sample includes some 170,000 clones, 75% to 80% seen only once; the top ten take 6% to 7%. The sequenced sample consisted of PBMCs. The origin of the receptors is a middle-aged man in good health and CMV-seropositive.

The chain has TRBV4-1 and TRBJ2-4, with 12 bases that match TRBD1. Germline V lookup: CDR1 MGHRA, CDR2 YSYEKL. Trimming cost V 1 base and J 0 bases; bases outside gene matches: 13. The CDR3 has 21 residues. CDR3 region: CASSQVGTGGDLRLAKNIQYF. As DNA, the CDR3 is TGCGCCAGCAGCCAAGTGGGGACAGGGGGCGATTTGAGACTAGCCAAAAACATTCAGTACTTC.

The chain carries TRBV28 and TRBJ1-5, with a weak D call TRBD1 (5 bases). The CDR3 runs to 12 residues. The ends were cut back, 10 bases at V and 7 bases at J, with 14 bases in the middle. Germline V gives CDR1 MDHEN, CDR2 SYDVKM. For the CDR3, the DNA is TGTGCCACAGGGAATGGCCACCAGCCCCAGCATTTT. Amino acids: CATGNGHQPQHF.

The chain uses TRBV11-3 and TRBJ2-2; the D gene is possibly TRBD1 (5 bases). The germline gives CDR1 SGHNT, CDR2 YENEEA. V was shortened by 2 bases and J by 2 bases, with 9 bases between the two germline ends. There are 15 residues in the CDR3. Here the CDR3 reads CASSLSGYNTGELFF. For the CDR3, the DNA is TGTGCCAGCAGCTTATCAGGGTATAACACCGGGGAGCTGTTTTTT.

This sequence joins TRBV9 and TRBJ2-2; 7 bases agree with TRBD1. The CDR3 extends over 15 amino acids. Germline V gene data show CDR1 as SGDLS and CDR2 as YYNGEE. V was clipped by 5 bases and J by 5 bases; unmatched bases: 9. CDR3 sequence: CASRKPGQTTGELFF. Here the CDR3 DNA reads TGTGCCAGCAGGAAACCGGGACAGACGACCGGGGAGCTGTTTTTT.

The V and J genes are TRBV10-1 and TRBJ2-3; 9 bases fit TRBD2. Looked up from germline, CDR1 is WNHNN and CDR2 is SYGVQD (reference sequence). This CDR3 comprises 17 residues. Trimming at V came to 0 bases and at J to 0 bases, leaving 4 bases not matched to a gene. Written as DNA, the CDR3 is TGCGCCAGCAGTGAGTCGAGGACTAGCGTGAGCACAGATACGCAGTATTTT. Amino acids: CASSESRTSVSTDTQYF.

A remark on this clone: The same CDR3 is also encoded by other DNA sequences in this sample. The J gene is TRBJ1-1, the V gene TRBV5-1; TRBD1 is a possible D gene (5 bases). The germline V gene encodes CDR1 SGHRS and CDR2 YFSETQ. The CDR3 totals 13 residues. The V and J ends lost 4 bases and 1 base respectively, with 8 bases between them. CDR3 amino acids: CASSQGGNTEAFF. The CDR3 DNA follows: TGCGCCAGCAGCCAGGGAGGGAACACTGAAGCTTTCTTT.

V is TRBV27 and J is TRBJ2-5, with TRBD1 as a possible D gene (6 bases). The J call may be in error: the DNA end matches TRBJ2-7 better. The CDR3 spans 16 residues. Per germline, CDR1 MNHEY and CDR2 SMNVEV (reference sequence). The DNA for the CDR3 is TGTGCCAGCAGTTCTGGTTGGGGGCGTGGGTCCTACGAGCAGTACTTC. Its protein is CASSSGWGRGSYEQYF.

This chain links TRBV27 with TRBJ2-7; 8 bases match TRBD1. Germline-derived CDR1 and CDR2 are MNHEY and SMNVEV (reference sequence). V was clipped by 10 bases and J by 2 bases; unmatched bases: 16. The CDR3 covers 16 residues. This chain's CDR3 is CATLGIAKQGAYEQYF. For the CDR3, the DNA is TGTGCCACCTTAGGGATTGCTAAACAGGGGGCCTACGAGCAGTACTTC.